The source of this T cell receptor beta chain is a study of cytomegalovirus exposure and HLA in healthy donors. Study-level points and caveats: A few of the chains that were CMV-associated were confirmed in vitro to be specific for CMV antigens. Across donors, most TCRs were seen rarely, yet some public ones were widespread.

Worth noting for this clone: Its antigen is unidentified.

TCRdb keeps only in-frame clones here, not all; method: immunoSEQ multiplex PCR. This repertoire shows about 130,000 clones, approximately 95% found once; its top ten account for about 1.7%. Sample: PBMCs. This clonotype was sampled from a man between 18 and 29 years old in good health and CMV-seronegative.

CDR3 region: CASTSRRGRGNTEAFF. CDR3 sequence (DNA): TGTGCCAGCACTAGCCGGAGGGGGCGAGGGAACACTGAAGCTTTCTTT. The chain recombines TRBV25-1 with TRBJ1-1, with 7 bases matching TRBD1. Germline V lookup: CDR1 MGHDK, CDR2 SYGVNS. The V segment lost 7 bases and the J segment 1 base; nucleotides outside the gene matches: 12. The CDR3 is made up of 16 amino acids. Full variable domain (outside the CDR3, taken from reference TRBV25-1 and TRBJ1-1): EADIYQTPRYLVIGTGKKITLECSQTMGHDKMYWYQQDPGMELHLIHYSYGVNSTEKGDLSSESTVSRIRTEHFPLTLESARPSHTSQYLCASTSRRGRGNTEAFFGQGTRLTVV.